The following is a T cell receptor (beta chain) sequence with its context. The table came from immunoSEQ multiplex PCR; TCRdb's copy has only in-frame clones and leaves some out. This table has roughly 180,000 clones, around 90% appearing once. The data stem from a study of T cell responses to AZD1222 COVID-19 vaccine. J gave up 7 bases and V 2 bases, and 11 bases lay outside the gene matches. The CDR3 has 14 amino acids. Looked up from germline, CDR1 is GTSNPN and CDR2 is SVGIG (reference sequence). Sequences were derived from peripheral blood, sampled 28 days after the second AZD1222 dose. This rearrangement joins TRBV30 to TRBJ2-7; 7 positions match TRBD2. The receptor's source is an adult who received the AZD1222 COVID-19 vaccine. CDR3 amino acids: CAWSSHSGFREQYF. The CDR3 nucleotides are TGTGCCTGGAGTTCCCATAGCGGGTTTAGGGAGCAGTACTTC.